This T cell receptor (beta chain) was sequenced during a study of T cell changes during pregnancy in multiple sclerosis. The CDR3 totals 19 residues. Germline assignment: CDR1 SGHVS and CDR2 FQNEAQ. V lost 6 bases, J lost 3 bases, and 17 bases stayed unmatched. Clones were sequenced by immunoSEQ multiplex PCR, and TCRdb holds only the in-frame ones, with some missing. The data contain 45,000 to 55,000 clones, approximately 88% of them singletons. Material: CD4+ T cells from peripheral blood mononuclear cells, obtained in the second trimester of pregnancy. This chain joins TRBV7-8 and TRBJ2-7; 13 nucleotides match TRBD2. This receptor was obtained from a female donor with multiple sclerosis, enrolled in a pregnancy study. This CDR3 is CASSPANDTRLAGGYEQYF. CDR3 sequence (DNA): TGTGCCAGCAGTCCTGCGAACGACACCCGACTAGCGGGGGGCTACGAGCAGTACTTC.